Below are 14 T cell receptor beta chains sequenced from a single sample in a study of monozygotic twins with inflammatory bowel disease (dated by TCRdb to the late 2010s). The library was built by means of 5' RACE. Instrument used: Illumina HiSeq 2500. After the reads were reprocessed by TCRdb, one entry was made per CDR3 protein sequence, with no DNA. This sample's records show 150,000 or so distinct CDR3 sequences. The ten largest clones take up around 1.2% of the sample. The source material was blood. These receptors were collected from a human donor with ulcerative colitis or Crohn's disease, or a healthy co-twin of an affected twin (not recorded which).

The V call is TRBV18, the J call TRBJ1-2. Germline lookup yields CDR1 KGHSH and CDR2 LQKENI. The CDR3 consists of 15 residues. This CDR3 is CASSRTEGGVDGYTF.

The gene calls are TRBV20-1 and TRBJ2-1; TCRdb's D call, TRBD2, is unchecked because there is no DNA. From germline, CDR1 is DFQATT and CDR2 SNEGSKA (reference sequence). CDR3 length equals 14 residues. CDR3 loop: CSSHTSGPYNEQFF.

The J gene is TRBJ2-1, the V gene TRBV4-3; with no DNA, the TCRdb D assignment of TRBD2 cannot be verified. The CDR3 is made up of 18 amino acids. In germline, CDR1 is LGHNA, CDR2 YSLEER. CDR3 region: CASSQEAEASGIYNEQFF.

The genes are TRBV6-1 and TRBJ2-6. Per the germline V gene, CDR1 is MNHNS and CDR2 is SASEGT. The CDR3 spans 13 residues. The CDR3 reads CASGGLGANVLTF.

The chain links TRBV18 to TRBJ1-3. Germline CDR1 KGHSH, CDR2 LQKENI. CDR3 length equals 16 residues. The CDR3 protein is CASSPLGPGGGNTIYF.

The gene calls are TRBV5-1 and TRBJ2-1; lacking DNA, the TRBD2 call made by TCRdb goes unchecked. Germline V gene sequence: CDR1 SGHRS, CDR2 YFSETQ. The CDR3 totals 14 residues. CDR3 residues: CASSSGGVYNEQFF. Looking up the rest from reference TRBV5-1 and TRBJ2-1 gives the full variable domain: KAGVTQTPRYLIKTRGQQVTLSCSPISGHRSVSWYQQTPGQGLQFLFEYFSETQRNKGNFPGRFSGRQFSNSRSEMNVSTLELGDSALYLCASSSGGVYNEQFFGPGTRLTVL.

This chain joins TRBV6-4 and TRBJ2-1; TCRdb lists TRBD1, though no DNA is available to test this call. CDR3 length equals 16 residues. CDR1 is MRHNA and CDR2 is SNTAGT in the germline V gene. This CDR3 is CASSDSTGRAYNEQFF.

The chain is built from TRBV20-1 and TRBJ1-4. The germline CDR1 and CDR2 sequences are DFQATT and SNEGSKA (reference sequence). The CDR3 extends over 12 amino acids. CDR3 sequence reads: CSARQLNEKLFF.

The rearrangement joins TRBV29-1 to TRBJ1-5; as DNA is missing, the TRBD1 call by TCRdb cannot be tested. The CDR3 sequence is 15 residues long. Germline-derived CDR1 and CDR2 are SQVTM and ANQGSEA. The CDR3 region is CSVRQGVNSNQPQHF.

This chain joins TRBV2 and TRBJ2-7; TCRdb's assignment of TRBD1 cannot be checked, as there is no DNA. The CDR3 has 15 residues. The germline gives CDR1 SNHLY, CDR2 FYNNEI. CDR3 protein: CASSGRRDSPYEQYF. The variable domain in full, completed from reference TRBV2 and TRBJ2-7, reads EPEVTQTPSHQVTQMGQEVILRCVPISNHLYFYWYRQILGQKVEFLVSFYNNEISEKSEIFDDQFSVERPDGSNFTLKIRSTKLEDSAMYFCASSGRRDSPYEQYFGPGTRLTVT.

This chain uses TRBV24-1 with TRBJ1-4; TCRdb's D call of TRBD1 is untestable without DNA. This CDR3 region has 13 residues. Germline CDR1 and CDR2: KGHDR and SFDVKD. CDR3 sequence reads: CATSSGRNEKLFF.

This chain links TRBV20-1 with TRBJ2-3. This CDR3 is built from 11 residues. Germline V gene lookup returns CDR1 DFQATT and CDR2 SNEGSKA (reference sequence). CDR3 in amino acids: CSARDFDTQYF.

The chain links TRBV11-2 to TRBJ2-1. Germline values: CDR1 SGHAT, CDR2 FQNNGV. The CDR3 length is 14 residues. CDR3 residues: CASSSNVAYNEQFF.

V usage is TRBV20-1 and J usage is TRBJ2-5; absent DNA, TCRdb's TRBD2 call cannot be checked. This CDR3 is built from 14 residues. The germline V gene has CDR1 DFQATT and CDR2 SNEGSKA (reference sequence). The chain's CDR3 is CSVFAGGGQETQYF.